This entry lists 23 T cell receptor beta chains sequenced from one sample in a study of T cell responses to AZD1222 COVID-19 vaccine (TCRdb year 2021). This specimen's time point label, per the study, means: about 28 days (+/-7) after the second vaccine dose. Receptor libraries were prepared by the immunoSEQ multiplex PCR assay. What TCRdb holds here is the immuneACCESS table cut down to in-frame rearrangements. Part of the clones is not present; checked against another copy, under half of the missing clones reflect an unresolved V gene, and the others are unexplained. The sample table holds 150,000 to 160,000 clones, of which around 87% were seen once. The top ten clones comprise just over 9% of the sample. The input for sequencing was peripheral blood, taken 28 days after the second AZD1222 dose. Receptors were obtained from an adult who received the AZD1222 COVID-19 vaccine.

This rearrangement joins TRBV24-1 to TRBJ2-1; TRBD2 aligns across 12 bases. Trimming cost V 2 bases and J 9 bases; bases outside gene matches: 7. Looked up from germline, CDR1 is KGHDR and CDR2 is SFDVKD. The CDR3 runs to 16 residues. The CDR3 spells CATSDSTSGRLAEQFF. In DNA, the CDR3 is TGTGCCACCAGTGATTCCACTAGCGGGAGGTTGGCTGAGCAGTTCTTC.

Note on this clone: One junction end does not reproduce the germline sequence, and a read error may be involved. The chain couples TRBV7-7 to TRBJ2-3; D possibly matches TRBD1 or TRBD2 (6 bases each). This CDR3 has 13 amino acids. CDR1 and CDR2 (germline): SSHAT, FNYEAQ (reference sequence). The CDR3 is CASSPGGADTQYF. The DNA of the CDR3 is TGTGCTAGCAGCCCCGGGGGCGCAGATACGCAGTATTTT.

As DNA, the CDR3 is TGCGCCAGCAGCCCGCTGTTCGGAAACACCATATATTTT. Its translation: CASSPLFGNTIYF. This rearrangement joins TRBV4-1 to TRBJ1-3; D uncertain. The CDR3 covers 13 residues. In germline, CDR1 is MGHRA, CDR2 YSYEKL. The V end was cut by 4 bases, the J end by 4 bases, with 8 bases between.

The CDR3 bases are TGTGCCAGCAGTTACACGGGAGGGTCCTACGAGCAGTACTTC. Protein: CASSYTGGSYEQYF. The V and J genes are TRBV6-6 and TRBJ2-7; 8 bases are a match to TRBD2. CDR3 size: 14 residues. Germline values: CDR1 MNHNY, CDR2 SVGAGI (reference sequence). The trim removed 2 bases at V and 1 base at J, leaving 1 base unmatched.

This clone was counted between two and nine times. The CDR3 DNA is TGTGCCAGCAGTTCTACCAGGACTAGATTCAATGAGCAGTTCTTC. Translation gives CASSSTRTRFNEQFF. The chain combines TRBV28 with TRBJ2-1; 7 nucleotides align to TRBD2. The CDR3 consists of 15 residues. In germline, CDR1 is MDHEN, CDR2 SYDVKM. V dropped 4 bases and J dropped 6; count of bases not matched to a gene: 9.

This chain links TRBV29-1 with TRBJ2-3; 9 nucleotides align to TRBD2. With V trimmed by 6 bases and J by 1 base, 8 bases remained unmatched. CDR3 length equals 15 residues. The germline CDR1 and CDR2 sequences are SQVTM and ANQGSEA. The CDR3 bases are TGCAGCGTCGCCGGGACTAGCAGGCGCACAGATACGCAGTATTTT. The encoded protein is CSVAGTSRRTDTQYF.

The V gene is TRBV21-1, the J gene TRBJ2-7; the D call TRBD1 from the table was never checked on the DNA. TRBV21-1 is an annotated pseudogene. This CDR3 comprises 16 residues. The CDR3 region is CASSKVGTPSSYEQYF. The CDR3 nucleotides read TGTGCCAGCAGCAAAGTCGGGACACCCAGCTCCTACGAGCAGTACTTC.

The rearrangement uses TRBV3-1 (or the pseudogene TRBV3-2) and TRBJ1-2; 8 nucleotides agree with TRBD1. This CDR3 has 16 amino acids. Germline CDR1 is LGHDT and CDR2 is YNNKEL (reference sequence). Trimming at V came to 1 base and at J to 5 bases, leaving 9 bases not matched to a gene. CDR3 sequence: CASSQGLQGARYGYTF. CDR3 sequence (DNA): TGTGCCAGCAGCCAAGGACTTCAGGGGGCGAGGTATGGCTACACCTTC.

The rearrangement links TRBV6-2 or TRBV6-3 to TRBJ1-6; 9 bases fit TRBD1. V was pared by 6 bases and J by 8 bases, with 5 bases of the junction left unmatched. CDR3 length equals 14 residues. Germline-derived CDR1 and CDR2 are MNHEY and SVGEGT. CDR3 sequence reads: CASSPDRGDSPLHF. DNA of the CDR3: TGTGCCAGCAGCCCCGACAGGGGGGATTCACCCCTCCACTTT.

V usage is TRBV9 and J usage is TRBJ1-2, with 12 bases identical to TRBD1. From germline, CDR1 is SGDLS and CDR2 YYNGEE. This CDR3 has 16 amino acids. With 4 bases clipped from V and 4 bases from J, the junction kept 8 bases outside the gene matches. The CDR3 spells CASSPGTGGAIYGYTF. The CDR3 DNA reads TGTGCCAGCAGCCCAGGGACAGGGGGCGCCATCTATGGCTACACCTTC.

The V and J genes are TRBV19 and TRBJ1-1; TRBD1 matches 8 bases. CDR1 is LNHDA and CDR2 is SQIVND in the germline V gene (reference sequence). Trimming at V came to 7 bases and at J to 5 bases, leaving 12 bases not matched to a gene. CDR3 length equals 15 residues. In DNA form, the CDR3 reads TGTGCCAGTACCCCGACAGGGGTGCCGGTAACTGAAGCTTTCTTT. It encodes CASTPTGVPVTEAFF.

The gene calls are TRBV9 and TRBJ2-3; 14 positions match TRBD2. The CDR3 totals 18 residues. Trimming at V came to 4 bases and at J to 1 base, leaving 8 bases not matched to a gene. Germline CDR1 reads SGDLS; CDR2 reads YYNGEE. The CDR3 bases are TGTGCCAGCAGCCCGAGACTAGCGGGAGGGACGGGCACAGATACGCAGTATTTT. Translating gives CASSPRLAGGTGTDTQYF.

The V and J genes are TRBV11-2 and TRBJ1-2; 7 bases line up with TRBD1. V was clipped by 5 bases and J by 4 bases; unmatched bases: 16. This CDR3 is 17 amino acids long. CDR1 SGHAT and CDR2 FQNNGV come from the germline V gene. CDR3: CASSPTAQGTASYGYTF. Here the CDR3 DNA reads TGTGCCAGCAGCCCCACCGCCCAAGGGACAGCCAGCTATGGCTACACCTTC.

The chain links TRBV28 to TRBJ1-1; D is perhaps TRBD1 (5 bases). The V and J ends lost 5 bases and 1 base respectively, with 11 bases between them. This CDR3 has 14 residues. CDR1 is MDHEN and CDR2 is SYDVKM in the germline V gene. Written as DNA, the CDR3 is TGTGCCAGCAGTGCCTCGGGGGGGAACACTGAAGCTTTCTTT. It yields the protein CASSASGGNTEAFF.

The CDR3 nucleotides read TGTGCCAGTAGTTACGACCCGAGAGAGCCAGGAGCCACTGAAGCTTTCTTT. Amino acid sequence: CASSYDPREPGATEAFF. The chain combines TRBV19 with TRBJ1-1; D call uncertain. V lost 5 bases and J 4 bases, leaving 23 bases between the germline ends. CDR1 is LNHDA and CDR2 is SQIVND in the germline V gene (reference sequence). The CDR3 contains 17 residues.

The chain combines TRBV30 with TRBJ1-2; D is possibly TRBD1 (6 bases). Germline V CDR1 and CDR2: GTSNPN, SVGIG (reference sequence). The V end was cut by 2 bases, the J end by 7 bases, with 14 bases between. This CDR3 is built from 13 residues. CDR3 nucleotide sequence: TGTGCCTGGAGTTACGGGGGGGGCGGTGGCTACACCTTC. As protein: CAWSYGGGGGYTF.

This sequence joins TRBV12-3 or TRBV12-4 and TRBJ1-2; D possibly corresponds to TRBD1 (5 bases). Trimming removed 5 bases at V and 8 bases at J, with 15 bases between. This CDR3 contains 13 residues. Here the CDR3 reads CASSSNRRDGYTF. CDR3 nucleotide sequence: TGTGCCAGCAGTAGCAATCGGCGGGACGGCTACACCTTC.

This chain connects TRBV6-1 to TRBJ1-1; TRBD1 is a possible D gene (5 bases). Deletions cut 1 base from V and 2 bases from J, with 8 bases between. This CDR3 comprises 14 residues. The germline V gene has CDR1 MNHNS and CDR2 SASEGT. CDR3 coding DNA: TGTGCCAGCAGTGAAGTGGGGGGAAACACTGAAGCTTTCTTT. Protein sequence: CASSEVGGNTEAFF.

This chain joins TRBV5-1 and TRBJ1-6, with D tentatively TRBD1 (5 bases). The CDR3 spans 16 residues. The V gene's germline CDR1 is SGHRS and CDR2 YFSETQ. V lost 4 bases and J 8 bases, leaving 19 bases between the germline ends. The CDR3 loop is CASSPRGGEGYSPLHF. In DNA form, the CDR3 reads TGCGCCAGCAGCCCGCGGGGCGGGGAAGGGTATTCACCCCTCCACTTT. The whole variable domain, filled in from reference TRBV5-1 and TRBJ1-6, reads KAGVTQTPRYLIKTRGQQVTLSCSPISGHRSVSWYQQTPGQGLQFLFEYFSETQRNKGNFPGRFSGRQFSNSRSEMNVSTLELGDSALYLCASSPRGGEGYSPLHFGNGTRLTVT.

The V and J genes are TRBV21-1 and TRBJ1-1. TRBV21-1 constitutes a pseudogene. This CDR3 is built from 12 residues. Written as DNA, the CDR3 is TGTGCCAGCAGCCAAGGGGTCCCGGAAGCTTTCTTT. It encodes CASSQGVPEAFF.

The chain couples TRBV9 to TRBJ2-2, with TRBD2 matching 10 bases. The V gene end was trimmed by 0 bases and the J gene end by 7 bases; junction bases not matched to a gene: 6. Per germline, CDR1 SGDLS and CDR2 YYNGEE. The CDR3 runs 16 residues. The CDR3 nucleotides read TGTGCCAGCAGCGTAGGTACTAGCGGGATTTTCGGGGAGCTGTTTTTT. Its translation is CASSVGTSGIFGELFF.

This sequence joins TRBV7-9 and TRBJ1-6; maybe TRBD1 (6 bases). The CDR3 runs to 14 residues. The V gene's germline CDR1 is SEHNR and CDR2 FQNEAQ (reference sequence). V gave up 2 bases and J gave up 5 bases, with 7 bases separating them. The CDR3 reads CASSLWTDNSPLHF. CDR3 DNA sequence: TGTGCCAGCAGCTTATGGACAGATAATTCACCCCTCCACTTT.

The CDR3 DNA is TGCGCCAGCAGCTTGGGCGCGGGGTCTTACAATGAGCAGTTCTTC. Protein product: CASSLGAGSYNEQFF. V gene TRBV5-1 combines with J gene TRBJ2-1, with D perhaps matching TRBD2 (6 bases). The V gene's germline CDR1 is SGHRS and CDR2 YFSETQ. This CDR3 contains 15 residues. V was clipped by 0 bases and J by 4 bases, with 11 bases between them. The entire variable domain, with the rest obtained from reference TRBV5-1 and TRBJ2-1, is as follows: KAGVTQTPRYLIKTRGQQVTLSCSPISGHRSVSWYQQTPGQGLQFLFEYFSETQRNKGNFPGRFSGRQFSNSRSEMNVSTLELGDSALYLCASSLGAGSYNEQFFGPGTRLTVL.